The 10 T cell receptor beta chains given below trace back to one sample, sequenced in a study of shared clonotypes between healthy human individuals. The assay was immunoSEQ multiplex PCR, and TCRdb's table has in-frame clones only and misses some. This table holds about 1.5 million clones, approximately 98% found once. The sequenced material came from naive CD4+ T cells sorted from blood. This sample's subset: CD45RA+ positively selected. These TCRs come from a young man in good health.

V gene TRBV7-2 combines with J gene TRBJ2-1, with 7 nucleotides matching TRBD2. The J segment lost 0 bases and the V segment lost 4 bases, leaving 6 bases of the junction unmatched. The CDR3 totals 16 residues. Germline CDR1 SGHTA, CDR2 FQGNSA. The CDR3 spells CASSYSSGRSYNEQFF. The CDR3 nucleotides are TGTGCCAGCAGCTATTCTAGCGGCCGCTCCTACAATGAGCAGTTCTTC.

This rearrangement joins TRBV19 to TRBJ1-5, with D possibly being TRBD1 (6 bases). The germline CDR1 and CDR2 sequences are LNHDA and SQIVND (reference sequence). Trimming cost V 1 base and J 7 bases, with 14 bases left between them. The CDR3 consists of 15 residues. This CDR3 reads CASSIGGPGDQPQHF. In DNA, the CDR3 is TGTGCCAGTAGTATAGGGGGGCCTGGTGACCAGCCCCAGCATTTT.

The chain is built from TRBV18 and TRBJ1-4; D not certain. The CDR3 loop spans 14 amino acids. V lost 1 base, J lost 6 bases, and 9 bases lay in between. Germline V lookup: CDR1 KGHSH, CDR2 LQKENI. CDR3 in amino acids: CASSPRGADEKLFF. Here the CDR3 DNA reads TGTGCCAGCTCACCACGAGGAGCCGATGAAAAACTGTTTTTT.

The J gene is TRBJ1-3, the V gene TRBV5-1; D uncertain. Trimming left V 0 bases short and J 0 bases short, with 13 bases between. The CDR3 is 17 residues long. Germline V CDR1 and CDR2: SGHRS, YFSETQ. The DNA of the CDR3 is TGCGCCAGCAGCTTGGGGCTCGCCAGGAGCTCTGGAAACACCATATATTTT. Encoded protein: CASSLGLARSSGNTIYF.

The chain uses TRBV30 and TRBJ1-5; tentative D call: TRBD1 (6 bases). The CDR3 spans 12 residues. The germline CDR1 and CDR2 sequences are GTSNPN and SVGIG (reference sequence). V gave up 5 bases and J gave up 5 bases, with 10 bases separating them. CDR3 sequence: CAWGQNDQPQHF. CDR3 nucleotides: TGTGCCTGGGGACAGAACGATCAGCCCCAGCATTTT.

CDR3 in DNA: TGCAGCGTTGTACGTCTAGCGGTCGCGCTCGTAGACAATGAGCAGTTCTTC. As protein: CSVVRLAVALVDNEQFF. The chain has TRBV29-1 and TRBJ2-1, with 7 bases fitting TRBD2. Per germline, CDR1 SQVTM and CDR2 ANQGSEA. There are 17 residues in the CDR3. The J segment lost 5 bases and the V segment lost 4 bases, leaving 17 bases of the junction unmatched.

The J gene is TRBJ1-3, the V gene TRBV18; TRBD1 matches at 9 bases. Germline V lookup: CDR1 KGHSH, CDR2 LQKENI. The CDR3 spans 16 residues. The V gene end was trimmed by 3 bases and the J gene end by 3 bases; junction bases not matched to a gene: 6. The CDR3 loop is CASSPGQGSVGNTIYF. The DNA for the CDR3 is TGTGCCAGCTCACCGGGACAGGGTTCGGTTGGAAACACCATATATTTT. Full variable domain (missing parts from reference TRBV18 and TRBJ1-3): NAGVMQNPRHLVRRRGQEARLRCSPMKGHSHVYWYRQLPEEGLKFMVYLQKENIIDESGMPKERFSAEFPKEGPSILRIQQVVRGDSAAYFCASSPGQGSVGNTIYFGEGSWLTVV.

This clone was seen only once. The genes are TRBV10-2 and TRBJ2-7; unclear D gene. The CDR3 length is 13 residues. Between the trimmed V and J ends, which lost 5 bases and 4 bases, there was a span of 12 bases. Per the germline V gene, CDR1 is WSHSY and CDR2 is SAAADI. CDR3 sequence (DNA): TGCGCCAGCAGTCGTGACACGGCATACGAGCAGTACTTC. This translates into CASSRDTAYEQYF.

The chain couples TRBV18 to TRBJ2-7; 7 positions match TRBD2. Germline CDR1 KGHSH, CDR2 LQKENI. This CDR3 comprises 15 residues. Trimming removed 0 bases from V and 3 bases from J; junction bases left unmatched: 5. CDR3 sequence (DNA): TGTGCCAGCTCACCACCGGCTAGCGGAGTCTACGAGCAGTACTTC. It yields the protein CASSPPASGVYEQYF.

The chain recombines TRBV30 with TRBJ1-3; D remains unclear. CDR1 and CDR2 from the germline V gene are GTSNPN and SVGIG (reference sequence). The CDR3 has 14 residues. The germline V and J ends were trimmed by 0 bases and 4 bases, with 10 bases remaining between them. The CDR3 bases are TGTGCCTGGAGTGTACTGGGGTCGGGAAACACCATATATTTT. Residues: CAWSVLGSGNTIYF.